Sequencing of this TCR beta chain was carried out in a study of regulatory T cells in long-lasting Graves disease. Relying on iRepertoire HTBI primers and Arm-PCR of CDR3 regions, the team built TCR beta libraries. Methods used by the authors: From all samples, identification returned approximately 13 TRBJ and 60 to 80 TRBV segments. One entry per CDR3 protein, called by TCRdb with MiXCR from the multiplex PCR reads. For this entry, the V and J calls and clone size follow TCRdb and not the study's own pipeline. Of about 450,000 distinct CDR3 sequences detected, around 13% appear once; the ten largest clones hold approximately 17%. V shed 3 bases and J shed 8 bases, with 10 bases lying between them. The CDR3 spans 12 residues. Time point reported: newly diagnosed GD, antithyroid drugs for less than 3 months. From RNA extracted from PBMCs, the TCR library was made. This clonotype came up many times. These data were also reused for a study on T cells in Graves' hyperthyroidism and ophthalmopathy. That publication notes: The diagnostic basis comprised clinical symptoms, serum thyroxine and TRAb, thyroid ultrasound and orbital computed tomography. Blood also showed most of the thyroid clonotypes that were expanded above 0.001.

The rearrangement uses TRBV12-3 or TRBV12-4 and TRBJ1-1; D is ambiguous. The input for sequencing was peripheral blood mononuclear cells (PBMCs), taken at new diagnosis, from a patient treated with antithyroid drugs. The origin of this receptor is a woman between 50 and 59 years old with Graves disease. The DNA for the CDR3 is TGTGCCAGCAGTTTCCCCACACGGGAAGCTTTCTTT. Protein sequence: CASSFPTREAFF.